The present TCR beta chain was sequenced within a study of identical twins. MiXCR was run by TCRdb on the 5' RACE reads, yielding one entry per CDR3 protein. The sample comprises about 280,000 distinct CDR3 sequences, less than 9% of which are singletons, and more than 2% rests with the top ten. Germline V gene lookup returns CDR1 SGHAT and CDR2 FQNNGV. This CDR3 is 15 amino acids long. After removal of 3 bases from V and 6 bases from J, the junction contained 7 bases not matched to a gene. The sample also formed part of further work on yellow fever vaccine responses in identical twins.

The clonotype comes from a young woman in good health. The chain employs TRBV11-2 and TRBJ1-2, with 10 nucleotides matching TRBD1. Sequenced input: memory (CD45RO+) T cells sorted from blood. The DNA for the CDR3 is TGTGCCAGCAGCTTTCAGTCCGGGACAGGGGATGGCTACACCTTC. It is translated as CASSFQSGTGDGYTF.